This TCR beta chain was captured in a study of blood T cell repertoires in COVID-19. The CDR3 is made up of 13 amino acids. V dropped 1 base and J dropped 8 bases, with 10 bases sitting between them. Germline CDR1 and CDR2: SGHNT and YENEEA. Produced via immunoSEQ multiplex PCR; TCRdb's table is partial and in-frame only. The sample has about 68,000 clones, around 86% seen once. What was sequenced was peripheral blood. The V call is TRBV11-3, the J call TRBJ2-3; D gene uncertain. This receptor was identified in a man aged 25 to 40 with acute or convalescent COVID-19. The CDR3 spells CASSLGVLGTQYF. For the CDR3, the DNA is TGTGCCAGCAGCTTAGGTGTCCTAGGTACGCAGTATTTT. The variable domain in full, with the rest retrieved from reference TRBV11-3 and TRBJ2-3, is EAGVVQSPRYKIIEKKQPVAFWCNPISGHNTLYWYLQNLGQGPELLIRYENEEAVDDSQLPKDRFSAERLKGVDSTLKIQPAELGDSAVYLCASSLGVLGTQYFGPGTRLTVL.